This T cell receptor (beta chain) was captured in a study of brain T cells in children with intractable seizures. Study findings and constraints: Viral specificity was inferred only from CDR3 similarity; HCMV serostatus was unknown.

This sample's time point: blood from clinic visit 5 months post-surgery; TSC patient then seizure free. Only cases whose brain tissue showed the highest T cell transcript signatures were sequenced. Patients received at least one anti-epileptic drug before surgery. The CDR3 is 11 residues long. CDR1 LNHDA and CDR2 SQIVND come from the germline V gene (reference sequence). Trimming took 4 bases from V and 7 from J, leaving 8 bases between them. The repertoire was sequenced with immunoSEQ multiplex PCR; TCRdb's copy has only in-frame clones and lacks some. The data contain hundreds of thousands of clones, over 85% of them singletons. A remark on this clone: Its cognate antigen is unknown.

The sample here was peripheral blood, taken roughly 5 months after surgery. J is TRBJ2-7 and V is TRBV19, with no clear D. The TCR was taken from a boy under two years old with tuberous sclerosis and intractable seizures. CDR3 region: CASSTYGEQYF. The CDR3, as DNA: TGTGCCAGTAGTACGTACGGGGAGCAGTACTTC.